Following are 11 T cell receptor beta chains from one sample sequenced in a study of glioma-infiltrating T cells. The iRepertoire nested amplicon-rescue multiplex PCR amplified TCR alpha and beta CDR3s from RNA. A single record per CDR3 protein comes from TCRdb applying MiXCR to the multiplex PCR reads. The sample has 110,000 or so distinct CDR3 sequences, less than 30% seen once. The sample consisted of glioma tissue, nonneoplastic brain tissue, or PBMCs (not recorded which). The receptors were gathered from a human donor with low-grade glioma or glioblastoma, undergoing nonglioma brain surgery, or in good health (not recorded which).

This clonotype turned up a few times. The V gene is TRBV29-1, the J gene TRBJ2-7; D ambiguous. Per germline, CDR1 SQVTM and CDR2 ANQGSEA. This CDR3 has 12 residues. V was pared by 4 bases and J by 4 bases, with 11 bases between. The CDR3 here is CSVVLNTYEQYF. The CDR3 DNA reads as TGCAGCGTTGTTCTAAACACTTACGAGCAGTACTTC.

The chain recombines TRBV3-1 with TRBJ2-3, with 9 bases that match TRBD2. Germline values: CDR1 LGHDT, CDR2 YNNKEL (reference sequence). V dropped 4 bases and J dropped 5; count of bases not matched to a gene: 7. The CDR3 extends over 15 amino acids. CDR3 amino acids: CASSLTAGGGDTQYF. Written as DNA, the CDR3 is TGTGCCAGCAGCCTTACAGCGGGGGGTGGAGATACGCAGTATTTT.

The table lists this clonotype with many counts. The chain employs TRBV7-2 and TRBJ2-7; 12 nucleotides align to TRBD2. The CDR3 runs 16 residues. Losses at the gene ends were 1 base for V and 8 bases for J; bases not matched to a gene: 9. Germline CDR1 SGHTA, CDR2 FQGNSA. DNA for the CDR3: TGTGCCAGCAGCTTAGACCCGGGGACTAGCGGGTTTCAGCAGTACTTC. It encodes CASSLDPGTSGFQQYF.

There are many counts of this clonotype. The chain employs TRBV20-1 and TRBJ2-1, with 11 nucleotides matching TRBD2. This CDR3 has 15 amino acids. CDR1 and CDR2 (germline): DFQATT, SNEGSKA (reference sequence). The trim removed 2 bases at V and 8 bases at J, leaving 8 bases unmatched. CDR3 region: CSARSLAGGLDEQFF. Written as DNA, the CDR3 is TGCAGTGCTAGATCCCTAGCGGGAGGTTTAGATGAGCAGTTCTTC.

At least ten counts were recorded for this clonotype. This chain uses TRBV29-1 with TRBJ2-1; D gene ambiguous. CDR3 size: 12 residues. Trimming stripped 6 bases from V and 8 bases from J, with 14 bases between. The germline gives CDR1 SQVTM, CDR2 ANQGSEA. This CDR3 is CSVGPHGDEQFF. As DNA, the CDR3 is TGCAGCGTCGGCCCCCATGGGGATGAGCAGTTCTTC.

This clonotype is judged medium-sized (0.01 to 0.1%). The genes are TRBV20-1 and TRBJ2-5, with D perhaps TRBD2 (5 bases). Germline values: CDR1 DFQATT, CDR2 SNEGSKA (reference sequence). Trimming pared 1 base from V and 2 bases from J, leaving 11 bases between. The CDR3 runs to 14 residues. CDR3: CSARVGLVQETQYF. The CDR3, as DNA: TGCAGTGCTAGAGTTGGACTGGTACAAGAGACCCAGTACTTC.

This clonotype was counted ten times or more. The rearrangement joins TRBV29-1 to TRBJ1-2, with TRBD1 matching 7 bases. From germline, CDR1 is SQVTM and CDR2 ANQGSEA. Trimming removed 6 bases from V and 0 bases from J; junction bases left unmatched: 1. The CDR3 is 12 residues long. This chain's CDR3 is CSVGQTNYGYTF. The CDR3 bases are TGCAGCGTGGGACAGACTAACTATGGCTACACCTTC.

This clonotype was recorded at least ten times. The chain uses TRBV28 and TRBJ1-1, with D perhaps matching TRBD1 (5 bases). Germline V gene sequence: CDR1 MDHEN, CDR2 SYDVKM. Trimming cost V 6 bases and J 0 bases, with 17 bases left between them. This CDR3 has 16 amino acids. In DNA form, the CDR3 reads TGTGCCAGCAGCCTCGTAGGGGAGGACATGAACACTGAAGCTTTCTTT. Its protein is CASSLVGEDMNTEAFF.

This clonotype was seen many times. The V gene is TRBV28, the J gene TRBJ1-2; 10 bases map to TRBD1. Trimming cost V 11 bases and J 4 bases; bases outside gene matches: 4. Germline V lookup: CDR1 MDHEN, CDR2 SYDVKM. The CDR3 spans 12 residues. CDR3 residues: CAEGQGSYGYTF. The CDR3, as DNA: TGTGCCGAGGGACAGGGGAGCTATGGCTACACCTTC.

This chain uses TRBV27 with TRBJ2-7; 9 bases fit TRBD2. In germline, CDR1 is MNHEY, CDR2 SMNVEV (reference sequence). Losses at the gene ends were 4 bases for V and 10 bases for J; bases not matched to a gene: 14. The CDR3 contains 15 residues. The CDR3 DNA follows: TGTGCCAGCAGTTCTCCCGCGGGGGGGCAAGACGTTCAGTACTTC. This codes for CASSSPAGGQDVQYF.

This clonotype was picked up many times. V usage is TRBV11-2 and J usage is TRBJ2-7; D ambiguous. Germline V gene lookup returns CDR1 SGHAT and CDR2 FQNNGV. The germline V and J ends were trimmed by 1 base and 1 base, with 5 bases remaining between them. The length of the CDR3 is 13 residues. CDR3 protein: CASSLVQSYEQYF. CDR3 DNA sequence: TGTGCCAGCAGCTTAGTGCAGTCCTACGAGCAGTACTTC.